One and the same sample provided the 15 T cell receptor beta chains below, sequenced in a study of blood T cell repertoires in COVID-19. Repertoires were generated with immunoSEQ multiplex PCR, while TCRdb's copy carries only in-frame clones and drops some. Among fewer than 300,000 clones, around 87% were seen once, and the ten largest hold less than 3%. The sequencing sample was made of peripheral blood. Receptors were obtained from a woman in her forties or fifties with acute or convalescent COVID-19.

The CDR3, as DNA: TGTGCCAGCAGTTTATCGATAAGGGGACAGGCCAAAAACATTCAGTACTTC. Its protein product is CASSLSIRGQAKNIQYF. V gene TRBV27 combines with J gene TRBJ2-4, with 7 bases identical to TRBD1. This CDR3 contains 17 residues. Germline CDR1 reads MNHEY; CDR2 reads SMNVEV (reference sequence). V shed 0 bases and J 1 base; nucleotides not matched to a gene: 6.

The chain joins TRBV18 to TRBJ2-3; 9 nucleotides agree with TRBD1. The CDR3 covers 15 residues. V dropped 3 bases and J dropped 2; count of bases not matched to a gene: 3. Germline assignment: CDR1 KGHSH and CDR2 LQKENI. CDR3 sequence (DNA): TGTGCCAGCTCACCTGACAGGGGGTACACAGATACGCAGTATTTT. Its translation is CASSPDRGYTDTQYF. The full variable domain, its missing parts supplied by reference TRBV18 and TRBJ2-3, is NAGVMQNPRHLVRRRGQEARLRCSPMKGHSHVYWYRQLPEEGLKFMVYLQKENIIDESGMPKERFSAEFPKEGPSILRIQQVVRGDSAAYFCASSPDRGYTDTQYFGPGTRLTVL.

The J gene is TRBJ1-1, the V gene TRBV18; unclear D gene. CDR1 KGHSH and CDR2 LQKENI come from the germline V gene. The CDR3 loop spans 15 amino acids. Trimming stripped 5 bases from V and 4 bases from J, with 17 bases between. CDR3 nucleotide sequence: TGTGCCAGCTCAGGGCAATGGGGTGGGAGCACTGAAGCTTTCTTT. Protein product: CASSGQWGGSTEAFF.

DNA for the CDR3: TGTGCCAGCAGCTCCAGGGGGCGCAGGGAGTATGGCTACACCTTC. Translating it yields CASSSRGRREYGYTF. The chain employs TRBV6-2 or TRBV6-3 and TRBJ1-2; 8 positions match TRBD1. Unmatched junction bases numbered 11, after V lost 6 bases and J lost 5 bases. This CDR3 spans 15 amino acids. Germline lookup yields CDR1 MNHEY and CDR2 SVGEGT.

CDR3 loop: CATPGQGWSEQFF. In nucleotides, the CDR3 is TGTGCCACGCCGGGACAGGGTTGGTCTGAGCAGTTCTTC. The rearrangement uses TRBV2 and TRBJ2-1; 9 bases align to TRBD1. The CDR3 extends over 13 amino acids. Looked up from germline, CDR1 is SNHLY and CDR2 is FYNNEI. J gave up 9 bases and V 10 bases, and 10 bases lay outside the gene matches.

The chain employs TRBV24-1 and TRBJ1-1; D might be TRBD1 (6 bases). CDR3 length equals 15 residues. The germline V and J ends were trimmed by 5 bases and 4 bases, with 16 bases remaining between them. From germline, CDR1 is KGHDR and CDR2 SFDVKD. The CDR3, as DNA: TGTGCCACCAGTGCCGAAACACAGGGTACCACTGAAGCTTTCTTT. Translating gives CATSAETQGTTEAFF.

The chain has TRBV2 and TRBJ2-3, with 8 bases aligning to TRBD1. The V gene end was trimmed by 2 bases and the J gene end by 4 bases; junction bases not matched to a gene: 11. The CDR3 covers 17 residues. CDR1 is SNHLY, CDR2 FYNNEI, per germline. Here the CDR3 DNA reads TGTGCCAGCAGTGAACCTAGACAGGGGCCGGGGGCAGATACGCAGTATTTT. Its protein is CASSEPRQGPGADTQYF.

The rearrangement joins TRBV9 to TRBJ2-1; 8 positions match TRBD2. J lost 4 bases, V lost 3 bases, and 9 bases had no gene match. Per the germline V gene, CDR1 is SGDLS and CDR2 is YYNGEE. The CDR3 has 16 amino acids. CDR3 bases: TGTGCCAGCAGCGGGGTAATGGCTAGCGGGTACAATGAGCAGTTCTTC. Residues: CASSGVMASGYNEQFF.

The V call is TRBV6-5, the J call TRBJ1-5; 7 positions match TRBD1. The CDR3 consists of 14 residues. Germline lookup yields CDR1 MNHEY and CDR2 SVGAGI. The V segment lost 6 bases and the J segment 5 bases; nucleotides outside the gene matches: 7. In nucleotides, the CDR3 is TGTGCCAGCAGGACAGGGTTAGTCGATCAGCCCCAGCATTTT. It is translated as CASRTGLVDQPQHF.

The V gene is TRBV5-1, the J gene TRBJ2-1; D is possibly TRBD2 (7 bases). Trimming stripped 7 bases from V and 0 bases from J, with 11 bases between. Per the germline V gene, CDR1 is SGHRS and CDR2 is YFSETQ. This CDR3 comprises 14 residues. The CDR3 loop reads CASGGGSSYNEQFF. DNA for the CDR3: TGCGCCAGCGGGGGCGGGAGCTCCTACAATGAGCAGTTCTTC.

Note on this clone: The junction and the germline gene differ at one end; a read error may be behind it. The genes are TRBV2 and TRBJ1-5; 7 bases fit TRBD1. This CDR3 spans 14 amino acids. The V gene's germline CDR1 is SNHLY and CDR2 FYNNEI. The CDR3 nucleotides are TGTGCCAGCTGTGACAGGGTAGGAGCTCAGCCCCAGCATTTT. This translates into CASCDRVGAQPQHF.

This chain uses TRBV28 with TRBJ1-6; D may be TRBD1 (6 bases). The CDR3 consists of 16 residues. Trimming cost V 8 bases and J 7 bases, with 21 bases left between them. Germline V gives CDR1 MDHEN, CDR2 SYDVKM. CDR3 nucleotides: TGTGCCAGCCGCTTAATGGGGGCGCCTATAAATTCACCCCTCCACTTT. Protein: CASRLMGAPINSPLHF.

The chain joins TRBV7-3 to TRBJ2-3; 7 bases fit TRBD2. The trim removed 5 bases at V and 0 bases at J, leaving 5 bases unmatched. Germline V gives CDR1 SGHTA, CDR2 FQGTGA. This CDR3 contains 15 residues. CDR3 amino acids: CASSTPSGSTDTQYF. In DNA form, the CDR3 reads TGTGCCAGCAGCACTCCTAGCGGCAGCACAGATACGCAGTATTTT. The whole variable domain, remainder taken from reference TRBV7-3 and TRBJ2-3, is GAGVSQTPSNKVTEKGKYVELRCDPISGHTALYWYRQSLGQGPEFLIYFQGTGAADDSGLPNDRFFAVRPEGSVSTLKIQRTERGDSAVYLCASSTPSGSTDTQYFGPGTRLTVL.

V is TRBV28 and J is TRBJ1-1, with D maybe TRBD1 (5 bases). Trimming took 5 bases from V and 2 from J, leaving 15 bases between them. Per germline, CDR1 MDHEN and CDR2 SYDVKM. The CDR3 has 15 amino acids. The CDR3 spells CASSPWTPANTEAFF. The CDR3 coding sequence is TGTGCCAGCAGTCCCTGGACACCCGCAAACACTGAAGCTTTCTTT.

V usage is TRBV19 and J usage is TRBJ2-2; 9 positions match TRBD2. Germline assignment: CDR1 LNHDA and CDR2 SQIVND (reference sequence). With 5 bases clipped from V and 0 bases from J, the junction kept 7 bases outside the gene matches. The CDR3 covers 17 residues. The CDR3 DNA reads TGTGCCAGTAGTGTGTTAGCGGGAGCCCCGAACACCGGGGAGCTGTTTTTT. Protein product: CASSVLAGAPNTGELFF. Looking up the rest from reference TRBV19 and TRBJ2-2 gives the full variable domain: DGGITQSPKYLFRKEGQNVTLSCEQNLNHDAMYWYRQDPGQGLRLIYYSQIVNDFQKGDIAEGYSVSREKKESFPLTVTSAQKNPTAFYLCASSVLAGAPNTGELFFGEGSRLTVL.